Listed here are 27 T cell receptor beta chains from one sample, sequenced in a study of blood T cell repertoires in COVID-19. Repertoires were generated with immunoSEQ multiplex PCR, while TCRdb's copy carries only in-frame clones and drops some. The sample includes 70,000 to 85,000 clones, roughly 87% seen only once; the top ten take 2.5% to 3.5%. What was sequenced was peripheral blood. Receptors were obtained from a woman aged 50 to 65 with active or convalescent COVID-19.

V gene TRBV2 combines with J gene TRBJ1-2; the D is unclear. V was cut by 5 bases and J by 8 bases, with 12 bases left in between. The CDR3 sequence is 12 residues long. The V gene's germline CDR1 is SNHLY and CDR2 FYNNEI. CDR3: CASSRGHAGYTF. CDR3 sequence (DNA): TGTGCCAGCAGTCGAGGGCACGCGGGCTACACCTTC.

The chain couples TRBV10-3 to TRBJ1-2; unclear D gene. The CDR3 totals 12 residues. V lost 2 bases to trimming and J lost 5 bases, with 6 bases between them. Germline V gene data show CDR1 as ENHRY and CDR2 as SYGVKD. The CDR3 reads CAISEMRYGYTF. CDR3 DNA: TGTGCCATCAGTGAGATGAGATATGGCTACACCTTC.

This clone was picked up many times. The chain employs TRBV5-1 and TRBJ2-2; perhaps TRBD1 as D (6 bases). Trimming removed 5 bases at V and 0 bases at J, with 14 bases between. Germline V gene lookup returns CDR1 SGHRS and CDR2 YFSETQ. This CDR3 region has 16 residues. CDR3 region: CASSPVGGANTGELFF. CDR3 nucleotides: TGCGCCAGCAGTCCGGTTGGGGGCGCGAACACCGGGGAGCTGTTTTTT. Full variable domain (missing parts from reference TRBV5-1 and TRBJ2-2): KAGVTQTPRYLIKTRGQQVTLSCSPISGHRSVSWYQQTPGQGLQFLFEYFSETQRNKGNFPGRFSGRQFSNSRSEMNVSTLELGDSALYLCASSPVGGANTGELFFGEGSRLTVL.

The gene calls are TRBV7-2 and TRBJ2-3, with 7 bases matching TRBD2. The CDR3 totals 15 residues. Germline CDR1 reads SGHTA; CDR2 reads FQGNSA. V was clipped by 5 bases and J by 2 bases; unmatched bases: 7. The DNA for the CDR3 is TGTGCCAGCAGCCTCCAAGCGGGGTTCACAGATACGCAGTATTTT. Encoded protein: CASSLQAGFTDTQYF.

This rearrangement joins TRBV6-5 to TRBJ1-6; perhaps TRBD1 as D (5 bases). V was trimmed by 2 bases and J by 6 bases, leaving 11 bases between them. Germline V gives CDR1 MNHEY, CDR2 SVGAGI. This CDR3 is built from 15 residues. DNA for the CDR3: TGTGCCAGCAGTTACAGGCAGGGTGGTAATTCACCCCTCCACTTT. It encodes CASSYRQGGNSPLHF.

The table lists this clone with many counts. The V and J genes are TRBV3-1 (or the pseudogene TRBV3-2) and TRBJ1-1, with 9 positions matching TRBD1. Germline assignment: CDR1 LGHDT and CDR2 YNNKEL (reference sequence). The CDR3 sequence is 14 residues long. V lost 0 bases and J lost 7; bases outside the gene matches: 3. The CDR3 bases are TGTGCCAGCAGCCAAGAGGGACAGGGTAGTGAAGCTTTCTTT. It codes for CASSQEGQGSEAFF.

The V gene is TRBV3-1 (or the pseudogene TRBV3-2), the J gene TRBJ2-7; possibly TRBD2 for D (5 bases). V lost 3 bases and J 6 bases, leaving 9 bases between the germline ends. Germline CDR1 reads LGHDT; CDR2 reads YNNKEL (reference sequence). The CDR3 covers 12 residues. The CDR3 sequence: CASSQGVGEQYF. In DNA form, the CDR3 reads TGTGCCAGCAGCCAGGGAGTAGGCGAGCAGTACTTC.

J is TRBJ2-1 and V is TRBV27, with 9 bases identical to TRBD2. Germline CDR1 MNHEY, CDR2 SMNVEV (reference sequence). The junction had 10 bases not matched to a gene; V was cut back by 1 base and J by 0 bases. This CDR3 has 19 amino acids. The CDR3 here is CASSLWSGGSPSSYNEQFF. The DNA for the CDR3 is TGTGCCAGCAGTTTATGGAGCGGGGGGTCCCCTAGCTCCTACAATGAGCAGTTCTTC.

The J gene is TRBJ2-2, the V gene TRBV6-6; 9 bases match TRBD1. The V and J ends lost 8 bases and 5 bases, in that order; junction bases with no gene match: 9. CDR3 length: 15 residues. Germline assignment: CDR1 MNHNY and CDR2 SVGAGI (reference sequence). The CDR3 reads CASLPMTGGTGELFF. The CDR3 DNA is TGTGCCAGCCTTCCTATGACAGGGGGTACCGGGGAGCTGTTTTTT.

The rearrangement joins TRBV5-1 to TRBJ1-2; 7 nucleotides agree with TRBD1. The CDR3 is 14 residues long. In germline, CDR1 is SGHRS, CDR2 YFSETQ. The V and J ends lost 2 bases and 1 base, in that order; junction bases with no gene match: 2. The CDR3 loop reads CASSLGDSNYGYTF. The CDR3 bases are TGCGCCAGCAGCTTAGGGGACAGTAACTATGGCTACACCTTC.

CDR3: CAIKGDRGSNEQYF. Here the CDR3 DNA reads TGTGCCATCAAGGGGGACAGGGGCTCTAACGAGCAGTACTTC. V usage is TRBV10-3 and J usage is TRBJ2-7, with 10 bases matching TRBD1. V shed 7 bases and J 5 bases; nucleotides not matched to a gene: 8. The CDR3 sequence is 14 residues long. The germline gives CDR1 ENHRY, CDR2 SYGVKD.

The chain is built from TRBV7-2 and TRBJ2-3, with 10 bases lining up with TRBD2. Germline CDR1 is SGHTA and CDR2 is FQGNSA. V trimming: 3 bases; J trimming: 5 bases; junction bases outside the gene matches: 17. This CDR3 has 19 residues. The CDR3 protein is CASSFVRMVAGGYGDTQYF. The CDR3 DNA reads TGTGCCAGCAGCTTCGTCAGGATGGTAGCGGGGGGCTATGGAGATACGCAGTATTTT.

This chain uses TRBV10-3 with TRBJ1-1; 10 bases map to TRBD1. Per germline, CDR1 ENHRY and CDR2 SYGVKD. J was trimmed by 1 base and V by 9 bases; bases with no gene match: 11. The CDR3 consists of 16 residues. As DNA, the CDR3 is TGTGCCATACAAGCCGGGACAGGGGATGAGAACACTGAAGCTTTCTTT. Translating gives CAIQAGTGDENTEAFF.

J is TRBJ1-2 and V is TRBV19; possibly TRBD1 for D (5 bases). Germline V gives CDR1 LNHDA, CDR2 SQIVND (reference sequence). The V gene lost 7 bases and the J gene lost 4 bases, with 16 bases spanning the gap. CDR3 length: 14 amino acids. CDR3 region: CASNPLGGPYGYTF. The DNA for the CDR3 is TGTGCCAGTAACCCCCTGGGGGGACCCTATGGCTACACCTTC.

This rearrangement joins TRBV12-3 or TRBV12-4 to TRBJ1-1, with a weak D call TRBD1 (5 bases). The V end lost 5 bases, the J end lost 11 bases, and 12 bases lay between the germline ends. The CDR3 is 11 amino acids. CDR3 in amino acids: CASSRQGGAFF. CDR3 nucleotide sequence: TGTGCCAGCAGTCGTCAGGGAGGGGCTTTCTTT.

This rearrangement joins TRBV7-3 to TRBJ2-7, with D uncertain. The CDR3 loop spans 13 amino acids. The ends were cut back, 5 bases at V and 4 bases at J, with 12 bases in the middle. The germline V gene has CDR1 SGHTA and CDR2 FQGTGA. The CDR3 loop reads CASSPPSSYEQYF. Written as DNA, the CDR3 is TGTGCCAGCAGCCCCCCTTCGTCGTACGAGCAGTACTTC.

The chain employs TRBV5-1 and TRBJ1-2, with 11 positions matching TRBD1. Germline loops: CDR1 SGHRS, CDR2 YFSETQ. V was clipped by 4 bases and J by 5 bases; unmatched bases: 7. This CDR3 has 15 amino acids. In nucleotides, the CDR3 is TGCGCCAGCAGCCAAACCGGGACAGGGGGATATGGCTACACCTTC. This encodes CASSQTGTGGYGYTF.

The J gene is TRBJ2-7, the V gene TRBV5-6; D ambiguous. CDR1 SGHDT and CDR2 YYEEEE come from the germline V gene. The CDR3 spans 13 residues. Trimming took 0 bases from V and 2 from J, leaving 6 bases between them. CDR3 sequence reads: CASSLAPTYEQYF. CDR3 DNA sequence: TGTGCCAGCAGCTTGGCCCCCACCTACGAGCAGTACTTC.

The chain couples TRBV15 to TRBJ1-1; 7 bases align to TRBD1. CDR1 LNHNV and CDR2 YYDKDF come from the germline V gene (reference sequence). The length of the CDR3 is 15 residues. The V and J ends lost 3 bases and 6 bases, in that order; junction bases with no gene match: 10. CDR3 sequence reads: CATSRGQSLEAEAFF. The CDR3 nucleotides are TGTGCCACCAGCAGGGGACAGTCCTTGGAAGCTGAAGCTTTCTTT.

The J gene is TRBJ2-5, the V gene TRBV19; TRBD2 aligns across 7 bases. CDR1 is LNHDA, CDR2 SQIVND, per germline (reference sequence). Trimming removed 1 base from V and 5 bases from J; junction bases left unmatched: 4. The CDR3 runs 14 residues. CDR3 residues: CASSIGQGGETQYF. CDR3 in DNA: TGTGCCAGTAGTATAGGTCAGGGAGGGGAGACCCAGTACTTC.

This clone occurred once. The DNA for the CDR3 is TGTGCCAGTAGTCTACAGGGGGCGCATACTGAAGCTTTCTTT. It specifies CASSLQGAHTEAFF. The chain uses TRBV19 and TRBJ1-1; TRBD1 aligns across 9 bases. V dropped 5 bases and J dropped 5; count of bases not matched to a gene: 6. CDR3 length: 14 amino acids. Germline CDR1 and CDR2: LNHDA and SQIVND (reference sequence).

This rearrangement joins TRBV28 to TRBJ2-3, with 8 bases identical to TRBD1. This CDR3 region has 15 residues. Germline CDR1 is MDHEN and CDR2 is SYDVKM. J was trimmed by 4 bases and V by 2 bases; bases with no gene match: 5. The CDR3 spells CASSLGRGRADTQYF. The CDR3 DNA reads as TGTGCCAGCAGTTTAGGCAGGGGGCGCGCAGATACGCAGTATTTT.

CDR3 loop: CASSLGQNSYEQYF. CDR3 nucleotide sequence: TGTGCCAGCAGCTTGGGACAGAATTCCTACGAGCAGTACTTC. The chain combines TRBV5-4 with TRBJ2-7; a weak D match, TRBD1 (5 bases). The CDR3 has 14 amino acids. V dropped 0 bases and J dropped 1 base, with 8 bases sitting between them. Germline V gives CDR1 SGHNT, CDR2 YYREEE (reference sequence).

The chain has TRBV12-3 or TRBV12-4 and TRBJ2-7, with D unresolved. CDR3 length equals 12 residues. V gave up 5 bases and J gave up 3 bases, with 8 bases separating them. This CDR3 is CASSPRYYEQYF. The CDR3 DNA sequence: TGTGCCAGCAGTCCTCGTTACTACGAGCAGTACTTC.

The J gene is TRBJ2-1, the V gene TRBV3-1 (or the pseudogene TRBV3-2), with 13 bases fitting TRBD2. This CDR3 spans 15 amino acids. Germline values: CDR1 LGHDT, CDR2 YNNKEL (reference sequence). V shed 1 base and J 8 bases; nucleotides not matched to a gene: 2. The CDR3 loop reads CASSQGLAGGHEQFF. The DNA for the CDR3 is TGTGCCAGCAGCCAAGGACTAGCGGGGGGTCATGAGCAGTTCTTC.

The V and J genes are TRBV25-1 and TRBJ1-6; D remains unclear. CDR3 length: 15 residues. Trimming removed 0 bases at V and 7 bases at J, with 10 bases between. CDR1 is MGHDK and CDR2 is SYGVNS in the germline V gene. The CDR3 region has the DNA TGTGCCAGCAGTGAATATTCCGGTCACAATTCACCCCTCCACTTT. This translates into CASSEYSGHNSPLHF.

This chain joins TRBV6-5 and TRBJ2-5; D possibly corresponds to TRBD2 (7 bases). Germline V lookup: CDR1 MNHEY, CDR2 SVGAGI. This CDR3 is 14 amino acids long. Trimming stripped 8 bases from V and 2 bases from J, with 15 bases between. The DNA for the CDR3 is TGTGCCAGCGGGGGGCGGGGGATGCAAGAGACCCAGTACTTC. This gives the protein CASGGRGMQETQYF.